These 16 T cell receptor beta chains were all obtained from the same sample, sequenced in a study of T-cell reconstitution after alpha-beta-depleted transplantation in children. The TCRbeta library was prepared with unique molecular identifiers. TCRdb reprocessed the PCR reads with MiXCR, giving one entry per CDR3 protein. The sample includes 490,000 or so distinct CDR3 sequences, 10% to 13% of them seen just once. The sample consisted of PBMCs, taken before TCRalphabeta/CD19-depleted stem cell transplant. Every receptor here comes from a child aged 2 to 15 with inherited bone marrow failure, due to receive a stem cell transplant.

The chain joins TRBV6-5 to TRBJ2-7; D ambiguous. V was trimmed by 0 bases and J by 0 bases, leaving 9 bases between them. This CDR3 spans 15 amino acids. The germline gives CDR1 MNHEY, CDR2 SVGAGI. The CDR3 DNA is TGTGCCAGCAGTTACTCGTTCGCGGTCTCCTACGAGCAGTACTTC. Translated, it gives CASSYSFAVSYEQYF.

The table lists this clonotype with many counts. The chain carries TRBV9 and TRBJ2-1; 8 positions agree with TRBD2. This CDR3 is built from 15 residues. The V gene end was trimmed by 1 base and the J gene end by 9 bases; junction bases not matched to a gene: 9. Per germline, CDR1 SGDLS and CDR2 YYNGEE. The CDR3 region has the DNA TGTGCCAGCAGCGTATATGGGACTAGTAACGGTGAGCAGTTCTTC. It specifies CASSVYGTSNGEQFF.

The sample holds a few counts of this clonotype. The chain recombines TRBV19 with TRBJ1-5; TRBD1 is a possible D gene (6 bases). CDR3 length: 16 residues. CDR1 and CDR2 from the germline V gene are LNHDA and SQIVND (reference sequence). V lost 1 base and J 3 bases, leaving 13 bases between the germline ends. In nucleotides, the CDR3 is TGTGCCAGTAGTATAGTGGGCAGGGGATTCAATCAGCCCCAGCATTTT. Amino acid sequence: CASSIVGRGFNQPQHF.

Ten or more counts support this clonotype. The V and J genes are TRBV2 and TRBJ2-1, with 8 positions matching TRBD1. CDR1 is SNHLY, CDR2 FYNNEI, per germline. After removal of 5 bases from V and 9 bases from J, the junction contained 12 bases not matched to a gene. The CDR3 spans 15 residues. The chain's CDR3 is CASSSPQGAQGEQFF. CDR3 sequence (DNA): TGTGCCAGCAGTTCTCCCCAGGGGGCGCAGGGTGAGCAGTTCTTC.

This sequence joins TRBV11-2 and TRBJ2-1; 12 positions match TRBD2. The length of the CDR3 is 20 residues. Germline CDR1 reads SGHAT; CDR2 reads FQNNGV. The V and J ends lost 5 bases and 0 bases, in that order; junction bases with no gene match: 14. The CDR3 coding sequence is TGTGCCAGCAGCCCCTGGACTAGCGGGGATGGGTATAGCTCCTACAATGAGCAGTTCTTC. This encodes CASSPWTSGDGYSSYNEQFF. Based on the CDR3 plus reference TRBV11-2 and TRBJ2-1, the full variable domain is EAGVAQSPRYKIIEKRQSVAFWCNPISGHATLYWYQQILGQGPKLLIQFQNNGVVDDSQLPKDRFSAERLKGVDSTLKIQPAKLEDSAVYLCASSPWTSGDGYSSYNEQFFGPGTRLTVL.

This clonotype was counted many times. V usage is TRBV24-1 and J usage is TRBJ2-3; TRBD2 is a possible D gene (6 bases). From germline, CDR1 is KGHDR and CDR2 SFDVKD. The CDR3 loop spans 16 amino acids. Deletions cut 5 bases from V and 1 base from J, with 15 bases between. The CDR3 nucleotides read TGTGCCACCAGTGCCCCCCGCGGGACCCGCACAGATACGCAGTATTTT. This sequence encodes CATSAPRGTRTDTQYF.

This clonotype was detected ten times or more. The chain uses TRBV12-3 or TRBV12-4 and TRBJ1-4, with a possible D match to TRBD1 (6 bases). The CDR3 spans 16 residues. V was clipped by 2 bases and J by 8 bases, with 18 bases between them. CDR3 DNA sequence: TGTGCCAGCAGTTTATTTCCCATGGGCAGGGGAGAAAAACTGTTTTTT. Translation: CASSLFPMGRGEKLFF.

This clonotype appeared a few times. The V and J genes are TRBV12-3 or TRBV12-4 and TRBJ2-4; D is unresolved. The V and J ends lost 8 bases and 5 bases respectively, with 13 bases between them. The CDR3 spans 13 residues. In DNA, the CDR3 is TGTGCCAGCGCCGCCGGCACCGAAAACATTCAGTACTTC. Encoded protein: CASAAGTENIQYF.

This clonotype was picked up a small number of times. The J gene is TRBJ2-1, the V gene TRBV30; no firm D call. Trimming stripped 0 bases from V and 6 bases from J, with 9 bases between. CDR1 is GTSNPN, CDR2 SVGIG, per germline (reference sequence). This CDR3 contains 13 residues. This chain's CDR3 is CAWSVLKGNEQFF. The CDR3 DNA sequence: TGTGCCTGGAGTGTTCTTAAGGGCAATGAGCAGTTCTTC. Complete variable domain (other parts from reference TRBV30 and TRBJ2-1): SQTIHQWPATLVQPVGSPLSLECTVEGTSNPNLYWYRQAAGRGLQLLFYSVGIGQISSEVPQNLSASRPQDRQFILSSKKLLLSDSGFYLCAWSVLKGNEQFFGPGTRLTVL.

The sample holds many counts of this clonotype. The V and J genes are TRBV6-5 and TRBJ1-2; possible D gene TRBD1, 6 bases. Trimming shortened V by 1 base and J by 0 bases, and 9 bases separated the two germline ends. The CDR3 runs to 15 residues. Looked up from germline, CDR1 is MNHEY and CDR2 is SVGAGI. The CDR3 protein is CASSYWAGANYGYTF. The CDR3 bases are TGTGCCAGCAGTTACTGGGCAGGGGCTAACTATGGCTACACCTTC.

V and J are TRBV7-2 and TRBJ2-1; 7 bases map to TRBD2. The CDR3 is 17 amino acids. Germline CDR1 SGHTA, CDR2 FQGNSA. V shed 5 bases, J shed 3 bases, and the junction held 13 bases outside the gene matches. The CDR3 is CASSPRRREYIYNEQFF. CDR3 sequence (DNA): TGTGCCAGCAGCCCTAGACGGCGGGAGTACATCTACAATGAGCAGTTCTTC.

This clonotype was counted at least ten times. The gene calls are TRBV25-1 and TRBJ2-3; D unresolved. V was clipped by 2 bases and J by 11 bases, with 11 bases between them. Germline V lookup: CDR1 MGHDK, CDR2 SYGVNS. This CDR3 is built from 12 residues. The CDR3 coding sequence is TGTGCCAGCAGTGAACCAGGTCGTGGGCAGTATTTT. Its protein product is CASSEPGRGQYF.

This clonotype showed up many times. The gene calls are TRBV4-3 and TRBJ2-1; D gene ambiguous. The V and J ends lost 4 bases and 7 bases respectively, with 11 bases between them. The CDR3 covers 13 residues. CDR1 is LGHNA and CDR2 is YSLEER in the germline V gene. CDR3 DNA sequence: TGCGCCAGCAGCCGTAGTCTTCGTAATGAGCAGTTCTTC. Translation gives CASSRSLRNEQFF.

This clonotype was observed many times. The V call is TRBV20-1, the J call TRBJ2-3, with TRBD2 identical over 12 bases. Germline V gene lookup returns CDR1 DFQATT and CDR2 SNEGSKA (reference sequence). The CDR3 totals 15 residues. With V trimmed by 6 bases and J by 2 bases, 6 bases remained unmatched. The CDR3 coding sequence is TGCAGTGCCAACGGACTAGCGGGGATCACAGATACGCAGTATTTT. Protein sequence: CSANGLAGITDTQYF.

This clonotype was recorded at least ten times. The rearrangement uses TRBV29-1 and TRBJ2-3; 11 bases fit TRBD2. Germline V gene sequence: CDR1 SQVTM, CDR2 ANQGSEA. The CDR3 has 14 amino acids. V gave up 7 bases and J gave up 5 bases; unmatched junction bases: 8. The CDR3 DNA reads TGCAGCGCTGGGACCGGGACTAGCGGAGATACGCAGTATTTT. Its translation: CSAGTGTSGDTQYF.

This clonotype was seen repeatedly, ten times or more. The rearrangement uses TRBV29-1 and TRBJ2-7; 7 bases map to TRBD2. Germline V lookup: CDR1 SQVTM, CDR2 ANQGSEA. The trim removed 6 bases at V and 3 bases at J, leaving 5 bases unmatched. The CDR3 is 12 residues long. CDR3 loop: CSVRSGDYEQYF. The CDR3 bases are TGCAGCGTGCGAAGCGGGGACTACGAGCAGTACTTC.